What follows are 8 T cell receptor beta chains derived from one specimen sequenced in a study of cytomegalovirus exposure and HLA in healthy donors. The primer mix had 60 Vbeta and 13 Jbeta primers. Some clones are missing from TCRdb's copy, which holds only in-frame ones; the method was immunoSEQ multiplex PCR. This sample has over 65,000 clones, with about 75% found just once. Sequenced: PBMCs. These receptors all stem from a man aged 35-49 years in good health and CMV-seronegative.

The chain employs TRBV7-9 and TRBJ2-7, with 8 bases fitting TRBD2. Germline CDR1 and CDR2: SEHNR and FQNEAQ (reference sequence). Trimming took 6 bases from V and 5 from J; bases not matched to a gene: 6. The CDR3 consists of 13 residues. The CDR3 coding sequence is TGTGCCAGCAGGCTTGCGGGGGGCAACGAGCAGTACTTC. Translating gives CASRLAGGNEQYF.

The chain carries TRBV6-1 and TRBJ2-7; 10 nucleotides align to TRBD1. CDR1 is MNHNS and CDR2 is SASEGT in the germline V gene. The CDR3 extends over 16 amino acids. Trimming cost V 4 bases and J 2 bases; bases outside gene matches: 8. The CDR3 DNA reads TGTGCCAGCAGTGGTGACAGGGGGCTAAGTCCCTACGAGCAGTACTTC. This codes for CASSGDRGLSPYEQYF.

V gene TRBV7-9 combines with J gene TRBJ2-3; D ambiguous. Germline CDR1 SEHNR, CDR2 FQNEAQ (reference sequence). The CDR3 consists of 18 residues. Trimming pared 1 base from V and 0 bases from J, leaving 17 bases between. CDR3 residues: CASSLGPGGRTSTDTQYF. CDR3 DNA: TGTGCCAGCAGCTTAGGCCCCGGCGGAAGAACTAGCACAGATACGCAGTATTTT. Supplemented by reference TRBV7-9 and TRBJ2-3, the full variable domain reads DTGVSQNPRHKITKRGQNVTFRCDPISEHNRLYWYRQTLGQGPEFLTYFQNEAQLEKSRLLSDRFSAERPKGSFSTLEIQRTEQGDSAMYLCASSLGPGGRTSTDTQYFGPGTRLTVL.

This chain links TRBV2 with TRBJ2-5; 7 nucleotides line up with TRBD1. Germline CDR1 and CDR2: SNHLY and FYNNEI. The CDR3 is 14 residues long. V dropped 8 bases and J dropped 4; count of bases not matched to a gene: 10. The CDR3 nucleotides are TGTGCCAGCCTTAGCACAGGGGTAGTAGAGACCCAGTACTTC. Amino acid sequence: CASLSTGVVETQYF.

For this clone: An end of the junction does not agree with germline; a read error may underlie this. J is TRBJ2-7 and V is TRBV7-9; weak D call: TRBD2 (6 bases). CDR3 length: 13 residues. Germline CDR1 and CDR2: SEHNR and FQNEAQ (reference sequence). The CDR3 region is CASSNHRALARDF. The CDR3 bases are TGTGCCAGCAGCAACCATCGGGCGCTAGCGAGAGACTTC.

This clone was picked up a small number of times. The J gene is TRBJ2-7, the V gene TRBV2, with 8 positions matching TRBD1. Germline assignment: CDR1 SNHLY and CDR2 FYNNEI. The CDR3 length is 14 residues. V lost 7 bases to trimming and J lost 5 bases; unmatched junction nucleotides: 10. The CDR3 reads CASIQQGQGDEQYF. The DNA of the CDR3 is TGTGCCAGCATCCAACAAGGACAGGGCGACGAGCAGTACTTC.

V gene TRBV4-1 combines with J gene TRBJ1-3; D unresolved. V lost 8 bases and J lost 1, with 12 bases in between. CDR1 and CDR2 from the germline V gene are MGHRA and YSYEKL. The CDR3 totals 14 residues. The chain's CDR3 is CASANLVSGNTIYF. CDR3 sequence (DNA): TGCGCCAGCGCTAACTTAGTATCTGGAAACACCATATATTTT.

The gene calls are TRBV28 and TRBJ1-5; D gene ambiguous. This CDR3 comprises 15 residues. Germline V CDR1 and CDR2: MDHEN, SYDVKM. The V and J ends lost 6 bases and 0 bases respectively, with 12 bases between them. The CDR3 spells CASRVQRDSNQPQHF. The CDR3 nucleotides read TGTGCCAGCAGGGTACAGCGGGATAGCAATCAGCCCCAGCATTTT.